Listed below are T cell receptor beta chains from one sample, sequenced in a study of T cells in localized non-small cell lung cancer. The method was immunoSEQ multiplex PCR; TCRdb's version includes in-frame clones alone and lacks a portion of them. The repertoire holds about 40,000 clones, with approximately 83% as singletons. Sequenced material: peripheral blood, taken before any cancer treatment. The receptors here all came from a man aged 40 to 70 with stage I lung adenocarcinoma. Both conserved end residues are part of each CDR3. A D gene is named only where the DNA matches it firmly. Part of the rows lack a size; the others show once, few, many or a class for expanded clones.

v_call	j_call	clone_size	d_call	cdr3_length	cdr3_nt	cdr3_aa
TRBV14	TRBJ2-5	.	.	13	TGTGCCAGCAGCCAAGATCTAGTGAAGACCCAGTACTTC	CASSQDLVKTQYF
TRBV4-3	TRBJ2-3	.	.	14	TGCGCCAGCAGCCAAGAGAGGTTAACAGATACGCAGTATTTT	CASSQERLTDTQYF
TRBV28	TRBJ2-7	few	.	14	TGTGCCAGCACCCCCCCCGGGCACCACTACGAGCAGTACTTC	CASTPPGHHYEQYF
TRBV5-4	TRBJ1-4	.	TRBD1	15	TGTGCCAGCAGCCCGAGGGAGGGGGCAGTTGAAAAACTGTTTTTT	CASSPREGAVEKLFF
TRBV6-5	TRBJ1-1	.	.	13	TGTGCCAGCAGCCTCCTACAGGGCACTGAAGCTTTCTTT	CASSLLQGTEAFF
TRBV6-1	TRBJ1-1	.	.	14	TGTGCCAGCAGTGAAGTACCAGCGAACACTGAAGCTTTCTTT	CASSEVPANTEAFF
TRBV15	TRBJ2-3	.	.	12	TGTGCCACCAGCATTGAACCAGATACGCAGTATTTT	CATSIEPDTQYF
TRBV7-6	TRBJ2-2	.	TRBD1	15	TGTGCCAGCAGCTTTGGGACAGCGAACACCGGGGAGCTGTTTTTT	CASSFGTANTGELFF
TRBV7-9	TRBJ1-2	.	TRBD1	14	TGTGCCAGCAGCCCGACAGGGCTAAGCTATGGCTACACCTTC	CASSPTGLSYGYTF
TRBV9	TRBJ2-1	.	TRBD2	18	TGTGCCAGCAGCGTAGCTAGCGGGATAGGGGTCTCCTACAATGAGCAGTTCTTC	CASSVASGIGVSYNEQFF